The 12 T cell receptor beta chains below come from one sample, sequenced in a study of T-cell memory formation after mild COVID-19. Via MiXCR, TCRdb re-called the 5' RACE reads, giving one row per CDR3 protein. The sample gives approximately 300,000 distinct CDR3 sequences, 15% to 20% of which show up once; roughly 23% is in the top ten. What was sequenced was PBMCs or a T cell subset sorted from them (not recorded which). The receptor set was obtained from a man between 18 and 29 years old who had mild COVID-19 (a few samples of this study predate the infection). Cell type and time point are not known.

The table lists this clonotype with a few counts. CDR3 coding DNA: TGCGCCAGCAGCAGGGACACTACTTCCTCGAACACCGGGGAGCTGTTTTTT. Its protein is CASSRDTTSSNTGELFF. The rearrangement uses TRBV5-1 and TRBJ2-2; D perhaps matches TRBD1 (6 bases). Trimming stripped 4 bases from V and 0 bases from J, with 16 bases between. Germline V gene sequence: CDR1 SGHRS, CDR2 YFSETQ. The CDR3 has 17 residues.

The CDR3 loop is CASSRGGDNYGYTF. The CDR3 DNA reads as TGTGCCAGCAGCCGAGGTGGCGACAACTATGGCTACACCTTC. The chain carries TRBV7-8 and TRBJ1-2; D is ambiguous. CDR3 length: 14 amino acids. The germline CDR1 and CDR2 sequences are SGHVS and FQNEAQ. V was shortened by 5 bases and J by 2 bases, with 12 bases between the two germline ends.

This clonotype was counted a few times. V usage is TRBV28 and J usage is TRBJ2-5; a possible D gene is TRBD1 (6 bases). The V gene's germline CDR1 is MDHEN and CDR2 SYDVKM. Deletions cut 4 bases from V and 1 base from J, with 13 bases between. The CDR3 totals 15 residues. The CDR3 region is CASSSRGRGQETQYF. The CDR3 DNA follows: TGTGCCAGCAGTTCCCGGGGCAGGGGCCAAGAGACCCAGTACTTC.

This clonotype was counted between two and nine times. This chain connects TRBV4-1 to TRBJ1-4; D is ambiguous. With 8 bases removed from V and 4 bases from J, the gap between germline ends came to 14 bases. CDR3 length: 14 amino acids. Looked up from germline, CDR1 is MGHRA and CDR2 is YSYEKL. The CDR3 loop reads CASSEGPYNEKLFF. CDR3 coding DNA: TGCGCCAGCTCCGAAGGGCCGTATAATGAAAAACTGTTTTTT.

This clonotype was seen more than once but under ten times. The chain links TRBV5-1 to TRBJ2-1; D gene ambiguous. Germline V gives CDR1 SGHRS, CDR2 YFSETQ. The V end was cut by 4 bases, the J end by 5 bases, with 13 bases between. There are 14 residues in the CDR3. This chain's CDR3 is CASSLGFYDNEQFF. As DNA, the CDR3 is TGCGCCAGCAGCCTTGGGTTTTATGACAATGAGCAGTTCTTC.

The V and J genes are TRBV7-3 and TRBJ2-2; D gene uncertain. V was cut by 4 bases and J by 6 bases, with 12 bases left in between. Germline V CDR1 and CDR2: SGHTA, FQGTGA. The CDR3 is 14 amino acids. The CDR3 protein is CASSSDGLAGELFF. The CDR3 DNA reads TGTGCCAGCAGCTCCGACGGGTTAGCCGGGGAGCTGTTTTTT.

The chain uses TRBV19 and TRBJ2-2; D is uncertain. The CDR3 runs 11 residues. In germline, CDR1 is LNHDA, CDR2 SQIVND (reference sequence). V was cut by 1 base and J by 8 bases, with 2 bases left in between. The CDR3 bases are TGTGCCAGTAGTATAGCGGGGGAGCTGTTTTTT. Its protein product is CASSIAGELFF.

This clonotype occurred a few times. This rearrangement joins TRBV18 to TRBJ2-2; TRBD1 might be the D (5 bases). This CDR3 has 16 amino acids. Trimming took off 3 bases at V and 1 base at J, with 12 bases between the two ends. Germline V gives CDR1 KGHSH, CDR2 LQKENI. The CDR3 DNA reads TGTGCCAGCTCACCGCAGGACATGCTGAACACCGGGGAGCTGTTTTTT. Protein: CASSPQDMLNTGELFF.

The chain carries TRBV7-2 and TRBJ2-5; D perhaps matches TRBD1 (5 bases). V lost 6 bases and J 5 bases, leaving 16 bases between the germline ends. Germline lookup yields CDR1 SGHTA and CDR2 FQGNSA. The CDR3 runs 14 residues. The CDR3 is CASSYQGSGETQYF. The CDR3 DNA is TGTGCCAGCAGTTACCAGGGTAGTGGTGAGACCCAGTACTTC.

In its sample, this clonotype was seen a few times. V gene TRBV25-1 combines with J gene TRBJ2-2, with D possibly being TRBD1 or TRBD2 (7 bases each). The CDR3 length is 16 residues. V was clipped by 10 bases and J by 2 bases, with 20 bases between them. From germline, CDR1 is MGHDK and CDR2 SYGVNS. CDR3 sequence: CATQGRGRLNTGELFF. In DNA form, the CDR3 reads TGTGCCACCCAGGGGAGGGGGCGACTCAACACCGGGGAGCTGTTTTTT.

This clonotype has just a few counts. This chain uses TRBV7-3 with TRBJ2-3; 12 bases align to TRBD2. The CDR3 length is 16 residues. The junction had 4 bases not matched to a gene; V was cut back by 2 bases and J by 4 bases. From germline, CDR1 is SGHTA and CDR2 FQGTGA. The CDR3 bases are TGTGCCAGCAGCTTATACCTAGCGGGGGGGCCAGATACGCAGTATTTT. Translated, it gives CASSLYLAGGPDTQYF.

J is TRBJ1-5 and V is TRBV25-1; D is undetermined. The CDR3 has 16 residues. Trimming shortened V by 4 bases and J by 0 bases, and 13 bases separated the two germline ends. Germline CDR1 and CDR2: MGHDK and SYGVNS. CDR3: CASSVGGAYSNQPQHF. The CDR3 DNA reads as TGTGCCAGCAGTGTAGGCGGAGCATATAGCAATCAGCCCCAGCATTTT.